This T cell receptor (beta chain) emerged from a study of T cell changes during pregnancy in multiple sclerosis. Clones were sequenced by immunoSEQ multiplex PCR, and TCRdb holds only the in-frame ones, with some missing. The profile shows around 34,000 clones, roughly nine tenths of them singletons. After removal of 4 bases from V and 0 bases from J, the junction contained 9 bases not matched to a gene. The CDR3 is 16 amino acids. CDR1 SGHRS and CDR2 YFSETQ come from the germline V gene. This chain joins TRBV5-1 and TRBJ2-7; 8 positions agree with TRBD2. The specimen was CD8+ T cells from peripheral blood mononuclear cells, collected in the first trimester of pregnancy. The source is a female donor with multiple sclerosis, enrolled in a pregnancy study. CDR3 in DNA: TGCGCCAGCAGCATTCTAGCGGGTTACTACTCCTACGAGCAGTACTTC. As protein: CASSILAGYYSYEQYF.